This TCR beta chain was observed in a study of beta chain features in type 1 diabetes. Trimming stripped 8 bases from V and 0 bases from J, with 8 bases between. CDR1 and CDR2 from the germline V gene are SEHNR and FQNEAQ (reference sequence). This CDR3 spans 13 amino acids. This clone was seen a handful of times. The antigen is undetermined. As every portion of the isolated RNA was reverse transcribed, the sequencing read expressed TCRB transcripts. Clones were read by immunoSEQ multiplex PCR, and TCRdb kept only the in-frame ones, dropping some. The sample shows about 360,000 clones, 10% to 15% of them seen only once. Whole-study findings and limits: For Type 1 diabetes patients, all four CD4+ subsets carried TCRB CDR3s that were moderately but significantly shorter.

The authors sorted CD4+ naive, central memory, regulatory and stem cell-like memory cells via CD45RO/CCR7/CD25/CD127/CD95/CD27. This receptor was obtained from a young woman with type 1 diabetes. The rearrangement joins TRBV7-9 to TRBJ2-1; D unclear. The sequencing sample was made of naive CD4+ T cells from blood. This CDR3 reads CASQTSSYNEQFF. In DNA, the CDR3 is TGTGCCAGCCAAACAAGCTCCTACAATGAGCAGTTCTTC.